This T cell receptor beta chain was sequenced for a study of cytomegalovirus exposure and HLA in healthy donors. Study results and limitations: In a later analysis, common viral pathogens appeared linked to several of the most significant clusters. The authors reported that TCR beta sequences could predict HLA-A and HLA-B alleles. These predictions were accurate for most subjects in the first cohort. Indistinguishability led to the exclusion of some V segments, TRBV6-2 and TRBV6-3 included. Sequencing artifact likely explains a cluster of highly shared sequence variants.

The CDR3 runs to 17 residues. Germline CDR1 SGHVS, CDR2 FNYEAQ. The V gene lost 4 bases and the J gene lost 3 bases, with 20 bases spanning the gap. Use of 60 Vbeta and 13 Jbeta primers characterized the PCR. Clones were read by immunoSEQ multiplex PCR, and TCRdb kept only the in-frame ones, dropping some. Of about 210,000 clones listed, 80% to 90% are singletons. Remarks on this clone: Antigen specificity is unknown.

Sequenced: PBMCs. This sequence joins TRBV7-6 and TRBJ2-3; TRBD2 is a possible D gene (7 bases). This clonotype was obtained from a man under 40 in good health and CMV-seronegative. CDR3 DNA sequence: TGTGCCAGCAGCTCCGAATCGGGGGGCGCGGCGACAGATACGCAGTATTTT. This sequence encodes CASSSESGGAATDTQYF. The full variable domain, its missing parts supplied by reference TRBV7-6 and TRBJ2-3, is GAGVSQSPRYKVTKRGQDVALRCDPISGHVSLYWYRQALGQGPEFLTYFNYEAQQDKSGLPNDRFSAERPEGSISTLTIQRTEQRDSAMYRCASSSESGGAATDTQYFGPGTRLTVL.